Listed below are T cell receptor beta chains from one sample, sequenced in a study of blood T cell repertoires in COVID-19. Profiled with immunoSEQ multiplex PCR; TCRdb holds only in-frame clones, not every one. The table has fewer than 250,000 clones, roughly 86% seen once. Sequenced material: PBMCs or T cells enriched from blood (not recorded which). Source of these receptors: a woman between 25 and 40 years old with acute COVID-19. The conserved cysteine and the conserved F or W are not part of the CDR3 here. Some rows have no size entry. The others give once, few or many, or a class for an expanded clone.

v_call | clone_size | cdr3_aa
TRBV7-2 | few | ASSLDKNTEAF
TRBV2 | NA | ASRGTGSYGYT
TRBV7-9 | NA | ASSPTPDSYEQY
TRBV11-2 | NA | ASSLDFGGNQPQH
TRBV5-1 | NA | ASSQGPSSYEQY
TRBV19 | NA | ASTPTGQSYEQY
TRBV7-6 | NA | ASSLGRSGTVV
TRBV4-1 | NA | ASSQGHPGNTGELF
TRBV7-2 | NA | ASSNLDILSGNTIY
TRBV10-3 | once | AITADRQNYGYT
TRBV4-1 | NA | ASSREDIYSNQPQH
TRBV11-2 | NA | ASSLYRGNTGELF
TRBV6-5 | NA | AINHRDTESQY
TRBV27 | NA | ASSLSVLYGYT
TRBV7-8 | once | ASSLGLTHYGYT
TRBV5-1 | NA | ASSRTGTQAYGYT
TRBV5-4 | NA | ASSMRTGGVYGYT
TRBV5-4 | NA | ASSPPTGGETQY
TRBV19 | NA | ASSIGTGYGYT
TRBV4-1 | medium-sized | ASSQDQGRQAF
TRBV29-1 | NA | SVSLLEGADWDTEAF
TRBV5-8 | NA | ASSFVSDTEAF
TRBV12-3/TRBV12-4 | NA | ASSLATGREAF
TRBV30 | NA | AWSVGHTYNEQF
TRBV30 | NA | ATAGPGGNEQF
TRBV6-5 | NA | ASGTGSYEQY
TRBV7-2 | NA | ASSFRDSTTEAF
TRBV24-1 | NA | ATSDNRISSYNEQF
TRBV18 | NA | ASSPVADRVGETQY
TRBV4-1 | NA | ASSQDRLDQPQH
TRBV4-3 | NA | ASSQHVGGNAEQY
TRBV7-2 | NA | ASSFDRVVGSPLH
TRBV27 | NA | ASSSGGENTEAF
TRBV11-2 | NA | ASSLEQGSTPLH
TRBV27 | NA | ASSLSRGLSEKLF
TRBV19 | once | ASSMGRSDYGYT
TRBV5-1 | NA | ASSFGDSLNEKLF
TRBV12-5 | once | ASGLGTRGYGYT
TRBV7-2 | NA | ASSFTRATNEKLF
TRBV4-1 | NA | ASSQEHRDYGYT
TRBV5-4 | NA | ASSLSGSTGELF
TRBV9 | NA | ASSEGWSSGANVLT
TRBV5-1 | NA | ASSLAGTGAEAF
TRBV5-1 | NA | ASSLGASLNSYEQY
TRBV18 | NA | ASSPRGSQIGNIQY
TRBV10-3 | NA | AISTGDLSSPLH
TRBV10-3 | NA | AISETAGTVTNYGYT
TRBV5-4 | NA | ASSLGQANSPLH
TRBV5-5 | NA | ASSLAPQRGVTGELF
TRBV3-1/TRBV3-2 | NA | ASSHSAETQY
TRBV6-5 | once | ASSLSPNYGYT
TRBV6-5 | NA | ASRRVRDNEQF
TRBV11-2 | once | ASSLATGFGQGIYEQY
TRBV19 | NA | ASSPGGWETQY
TRBV4-1 | NA | ASSLSGGAGDTQY